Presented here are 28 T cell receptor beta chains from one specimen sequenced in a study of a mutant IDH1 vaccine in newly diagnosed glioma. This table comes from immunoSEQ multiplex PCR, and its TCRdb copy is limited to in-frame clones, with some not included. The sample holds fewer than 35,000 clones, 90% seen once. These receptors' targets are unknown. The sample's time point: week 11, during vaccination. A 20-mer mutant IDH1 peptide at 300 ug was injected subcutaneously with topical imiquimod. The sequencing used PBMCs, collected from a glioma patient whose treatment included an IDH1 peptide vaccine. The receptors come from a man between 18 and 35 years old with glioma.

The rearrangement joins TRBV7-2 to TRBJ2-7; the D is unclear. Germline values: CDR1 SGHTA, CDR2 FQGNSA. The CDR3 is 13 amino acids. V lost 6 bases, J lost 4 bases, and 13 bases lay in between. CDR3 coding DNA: TGTGCCAGCAGGGAGCAACCCACATACGAGCAGTACTTC. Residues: CASREQPTYEQYF.

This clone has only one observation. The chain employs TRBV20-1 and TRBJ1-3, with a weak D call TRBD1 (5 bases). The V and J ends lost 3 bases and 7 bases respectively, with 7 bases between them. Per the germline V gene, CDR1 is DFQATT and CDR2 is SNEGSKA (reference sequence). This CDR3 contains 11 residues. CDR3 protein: CSASGGNTIYF. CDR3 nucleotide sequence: TGCAGTGCTAGTGGGGGTAACACCATATATTTT.

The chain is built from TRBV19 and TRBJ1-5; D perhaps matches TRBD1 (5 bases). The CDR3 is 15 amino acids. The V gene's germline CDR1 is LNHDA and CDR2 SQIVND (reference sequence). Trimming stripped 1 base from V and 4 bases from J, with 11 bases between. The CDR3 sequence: CASSIALTENQPQHF. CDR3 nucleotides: TGTGCCAGTAGTATAGCTCTGACAGAGAATCAGCCCCAGCATTTT.

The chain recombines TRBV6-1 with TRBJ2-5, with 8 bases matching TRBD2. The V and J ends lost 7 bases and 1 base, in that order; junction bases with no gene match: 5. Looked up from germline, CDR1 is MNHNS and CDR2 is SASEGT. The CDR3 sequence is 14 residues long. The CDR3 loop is CASTVAGTQETQYF. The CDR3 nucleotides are TGTGCCAGCACCGTAGCGGGAACCCAAGAGACCCAGTACTTC.

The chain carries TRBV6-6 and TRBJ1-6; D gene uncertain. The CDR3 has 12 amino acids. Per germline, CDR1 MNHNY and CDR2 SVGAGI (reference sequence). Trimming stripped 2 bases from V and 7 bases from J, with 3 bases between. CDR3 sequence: CASSYGNSPLHF. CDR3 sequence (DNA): TGTGCCAGCAGTTACGGGAATTCACCCCTCCACTTT.

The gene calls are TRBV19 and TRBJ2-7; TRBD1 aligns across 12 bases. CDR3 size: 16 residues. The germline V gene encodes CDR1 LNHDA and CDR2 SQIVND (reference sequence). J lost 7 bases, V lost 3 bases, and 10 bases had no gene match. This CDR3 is CASSITGTGGWWEQYF. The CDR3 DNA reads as TGTGCCAGTAGTATCACCGGGACAGGGGGCTGGTGGGAGCAGTACTTC. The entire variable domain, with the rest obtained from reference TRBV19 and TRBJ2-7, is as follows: DGGITQSPKYLFRKEGQNVTLSCEQNLNHDAMYWYRQDPGQGLRLIYYSQIVNDFQKGDIAEGYSVSREKKESFPLTVTSAQKNPTAFYLCASSITGTGGWWEQYFGPGTRLTVT.

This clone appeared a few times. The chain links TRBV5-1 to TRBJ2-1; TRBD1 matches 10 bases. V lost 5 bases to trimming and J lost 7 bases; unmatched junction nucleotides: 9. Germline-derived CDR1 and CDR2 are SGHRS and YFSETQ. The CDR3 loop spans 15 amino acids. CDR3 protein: CASSPRDRGVNEQFF. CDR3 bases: TGCGCCAGCAGTCCCCGGGACAGGGGTGTAAATGAGCAGTTCTTC.

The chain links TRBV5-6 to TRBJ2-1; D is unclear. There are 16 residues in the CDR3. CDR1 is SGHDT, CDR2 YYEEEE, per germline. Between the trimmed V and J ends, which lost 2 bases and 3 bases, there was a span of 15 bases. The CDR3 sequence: CASSLGQSWGYNEQFF. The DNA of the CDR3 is TGTGCCAGCAGCTTAGGGCAGTCCTGGGGCTACAATGAGCAGTTCTTC.

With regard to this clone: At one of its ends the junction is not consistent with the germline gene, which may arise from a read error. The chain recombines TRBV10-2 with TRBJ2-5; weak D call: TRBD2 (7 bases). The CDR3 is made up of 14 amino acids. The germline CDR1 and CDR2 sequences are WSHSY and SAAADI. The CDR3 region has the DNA TGCGCCAGCAATGAGGGGGGGATTTGGGAGACCCAGTACTTC. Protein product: CASNEGGIWETQYF.

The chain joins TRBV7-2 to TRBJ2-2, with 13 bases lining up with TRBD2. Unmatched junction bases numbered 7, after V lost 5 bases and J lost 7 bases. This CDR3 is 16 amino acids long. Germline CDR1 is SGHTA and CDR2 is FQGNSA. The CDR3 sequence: CASSRGLAGVSGELFF. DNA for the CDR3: TGTGCCAGCAGCAGAGGACTAGCGGGAGTCAGCGGGGAGCTGTTTTTT.

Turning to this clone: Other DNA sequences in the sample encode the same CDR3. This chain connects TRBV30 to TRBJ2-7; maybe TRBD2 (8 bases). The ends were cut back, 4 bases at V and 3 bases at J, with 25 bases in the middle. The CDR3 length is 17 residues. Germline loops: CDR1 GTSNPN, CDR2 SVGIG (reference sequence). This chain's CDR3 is CAWTGRGSGSVFYEQYF. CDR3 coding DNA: TGTGCCTGGACGGGCAGGGGGAGCGGGAGCGTATTCTACGAGCAGTACTTC.

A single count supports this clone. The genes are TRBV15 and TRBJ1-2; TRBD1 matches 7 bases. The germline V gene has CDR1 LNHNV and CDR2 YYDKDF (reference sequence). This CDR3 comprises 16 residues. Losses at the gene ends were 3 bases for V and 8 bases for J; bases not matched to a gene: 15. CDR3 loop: CATSSRGTASFGGYTF. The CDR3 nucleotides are TGTGCCACCAGCAGCCGAGGGACAGCAAGCTTCGGCGGCTACACCTTC.

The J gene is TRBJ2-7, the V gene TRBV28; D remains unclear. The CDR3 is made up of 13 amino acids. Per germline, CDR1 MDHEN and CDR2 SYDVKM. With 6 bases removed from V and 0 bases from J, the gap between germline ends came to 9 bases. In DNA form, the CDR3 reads TGTGCCAGCAGCCGGAAACCCTCCTACGAGCAGTACTTC. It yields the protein CASSRKPSYEQYF.

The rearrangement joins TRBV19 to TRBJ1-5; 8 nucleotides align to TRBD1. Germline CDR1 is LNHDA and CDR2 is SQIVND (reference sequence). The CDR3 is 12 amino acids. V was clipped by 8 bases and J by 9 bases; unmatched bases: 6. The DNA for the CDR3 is TGTGCCAGTCGACAGGGGTCCGGGCCCCAGCATTTT. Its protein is CASRQGSGPQHF.

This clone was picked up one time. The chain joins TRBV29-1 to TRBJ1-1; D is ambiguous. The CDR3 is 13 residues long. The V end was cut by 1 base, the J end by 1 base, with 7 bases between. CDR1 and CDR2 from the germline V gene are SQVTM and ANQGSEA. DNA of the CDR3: TGCAGCGTTGAAGGCCAGAAGAACACTGAAGCTTTCTTT. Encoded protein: CSVEGQKNTEAFF.

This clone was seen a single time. The CDR3 DNA follows: TGTGCCAGCAGCCATCGCGGGGGACGGACTGAAGCTTTCTTT. As protein: CASSHRGGRTEAFF. J is TRBJ1-1 and V is TRBV14, with a weak D call TRBD1 (5 bases). The CDR3 runs to 14 residues. Trimming took 3 bases from V and 5 from J, leaving 13 bases between them. Germline lookup yields CDR1 SGHDN and CDR2 FVKESK.

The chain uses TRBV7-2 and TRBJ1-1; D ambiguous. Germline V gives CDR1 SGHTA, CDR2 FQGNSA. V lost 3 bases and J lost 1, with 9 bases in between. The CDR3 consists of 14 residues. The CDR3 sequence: CASSLAVTNTEAFF. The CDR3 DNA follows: TGTGCCAGCAGCTTGGCGGTTACGAACACTGAAGCTTTCTTT.

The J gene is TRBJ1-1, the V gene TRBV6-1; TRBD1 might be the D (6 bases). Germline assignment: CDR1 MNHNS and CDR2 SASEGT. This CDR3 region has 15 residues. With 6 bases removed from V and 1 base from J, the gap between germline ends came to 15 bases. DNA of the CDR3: TGTGCCAGCAGCGGAGGGGGGGACTCGAACACTGAAGCTTTCTTT. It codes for CASSGGGDSNTEAFF.

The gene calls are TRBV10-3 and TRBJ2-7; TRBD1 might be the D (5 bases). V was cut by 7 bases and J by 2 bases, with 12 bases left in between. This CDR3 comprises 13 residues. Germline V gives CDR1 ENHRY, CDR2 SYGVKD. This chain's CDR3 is CAIKSDSTYEQYF. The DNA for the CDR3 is TGTGCCATCAAATCAGACAGCACCTACGAGCAGTACTTC.

The CDR3 reads CASSPDANQPQHF. CDR3 DNA: TGTGCCAGCAGTCCGGACGCCAATCAGCCCCAGCATTTT. V and J are TRBV6-5 and TRBJ1-5; D gene ambiguous. CDR1 and CDR2 (germline): MNHEY, SVGAGI. The V gene lost 5 bases and the J gene lost 3 bases, with 8 bases spanning the gap. This CDR3 contains 13 residues.

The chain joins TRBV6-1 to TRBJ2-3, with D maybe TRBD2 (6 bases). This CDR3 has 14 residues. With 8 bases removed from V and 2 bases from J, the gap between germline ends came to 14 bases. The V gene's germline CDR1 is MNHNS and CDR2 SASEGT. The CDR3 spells CASVGDLVTDTQYF. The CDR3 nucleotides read TGTGCCAGCGTTGGGGACTTAGTCACAGATACGCAGTATTTT.

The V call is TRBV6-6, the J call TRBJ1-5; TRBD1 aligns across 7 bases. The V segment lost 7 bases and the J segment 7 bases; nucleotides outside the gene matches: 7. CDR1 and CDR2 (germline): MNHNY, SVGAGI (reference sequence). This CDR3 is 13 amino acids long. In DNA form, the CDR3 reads TGTGCCAGCAACGACAGGGCAGGACAGCCCCAGCATTTT. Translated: CASNDRAGQPQHF.

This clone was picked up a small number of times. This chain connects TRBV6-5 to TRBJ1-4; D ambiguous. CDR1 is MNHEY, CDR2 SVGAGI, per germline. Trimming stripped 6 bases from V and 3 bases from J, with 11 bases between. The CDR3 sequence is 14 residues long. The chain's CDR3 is CASSPGLANEKLFF. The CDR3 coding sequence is TGTGCCAGCAGCCCCGGACTGGCTAATGAAAAACTGTTTTTT.

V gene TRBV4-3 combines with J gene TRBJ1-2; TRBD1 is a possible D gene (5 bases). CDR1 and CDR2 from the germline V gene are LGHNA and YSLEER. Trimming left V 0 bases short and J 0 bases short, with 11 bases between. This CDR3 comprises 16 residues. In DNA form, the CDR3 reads TGCGCCAGCAGCCAAGATTGGCAGGGATCTAACTATGGCTACACCTTC. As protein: CASSQDWQGSNYGYTF.

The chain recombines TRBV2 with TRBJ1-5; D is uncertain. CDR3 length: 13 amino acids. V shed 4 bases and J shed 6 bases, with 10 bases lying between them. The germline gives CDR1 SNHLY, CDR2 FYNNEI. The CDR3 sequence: CASSVGGFQPQHF. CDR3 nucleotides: TGTGCCAGCAGTGTTGGAGGGTTTCAGCCCCAGCATTTT.

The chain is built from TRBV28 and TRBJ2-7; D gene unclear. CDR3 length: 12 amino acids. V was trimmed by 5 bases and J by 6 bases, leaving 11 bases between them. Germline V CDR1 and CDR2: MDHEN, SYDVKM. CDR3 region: CASSPLPSEQYF. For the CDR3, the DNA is TGTGCCAGCAGTCCCCTTCCCTCCGAGCAGTACTTC.

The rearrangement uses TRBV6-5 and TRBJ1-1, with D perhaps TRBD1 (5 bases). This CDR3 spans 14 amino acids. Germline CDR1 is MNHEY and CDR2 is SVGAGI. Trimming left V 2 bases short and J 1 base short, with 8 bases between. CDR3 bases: TGTGCCAGCAGTTACCGGGACGAGAACACTGAAGCTTTCTTT. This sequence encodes CASSYRDENTEAFF.

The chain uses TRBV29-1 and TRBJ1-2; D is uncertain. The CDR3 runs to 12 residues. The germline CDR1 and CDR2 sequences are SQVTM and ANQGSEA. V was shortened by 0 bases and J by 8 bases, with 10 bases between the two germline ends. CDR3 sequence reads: CSVEDLAGGYTF. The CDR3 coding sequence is TGCAGCGTTGAAGATCTGGCGGGAGGCTACACCTTC.